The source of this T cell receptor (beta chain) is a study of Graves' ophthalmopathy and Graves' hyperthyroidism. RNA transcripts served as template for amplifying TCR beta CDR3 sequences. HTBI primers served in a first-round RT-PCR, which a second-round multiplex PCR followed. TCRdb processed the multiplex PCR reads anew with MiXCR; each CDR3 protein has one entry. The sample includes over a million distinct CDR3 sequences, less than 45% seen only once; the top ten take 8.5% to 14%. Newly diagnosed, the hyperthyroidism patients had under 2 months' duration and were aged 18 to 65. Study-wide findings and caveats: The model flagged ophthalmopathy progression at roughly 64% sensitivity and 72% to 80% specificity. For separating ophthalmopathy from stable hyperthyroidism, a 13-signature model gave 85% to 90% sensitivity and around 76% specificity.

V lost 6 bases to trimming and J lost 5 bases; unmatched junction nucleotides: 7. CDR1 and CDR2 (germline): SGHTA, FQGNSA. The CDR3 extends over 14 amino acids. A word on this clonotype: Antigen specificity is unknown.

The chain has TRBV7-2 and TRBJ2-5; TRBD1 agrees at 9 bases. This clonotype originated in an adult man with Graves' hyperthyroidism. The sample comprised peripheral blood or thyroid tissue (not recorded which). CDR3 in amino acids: CASSNLGTGETQYF. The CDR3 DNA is TGTGCCAGCAGTAATCTCGGGACAGGGGAGACCCAGTACTTC. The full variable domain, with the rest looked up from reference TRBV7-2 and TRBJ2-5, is GAGVSQSPSNKVTEKGKDVELRCDPISGHTALYWYRQSLGQGLEFLIYFQGNSAPDKSGLPSDRFSAERTGGSVSTLTIQRTQQEDSAVYLCASSNLGTGETQYFGPGTRLLVL.